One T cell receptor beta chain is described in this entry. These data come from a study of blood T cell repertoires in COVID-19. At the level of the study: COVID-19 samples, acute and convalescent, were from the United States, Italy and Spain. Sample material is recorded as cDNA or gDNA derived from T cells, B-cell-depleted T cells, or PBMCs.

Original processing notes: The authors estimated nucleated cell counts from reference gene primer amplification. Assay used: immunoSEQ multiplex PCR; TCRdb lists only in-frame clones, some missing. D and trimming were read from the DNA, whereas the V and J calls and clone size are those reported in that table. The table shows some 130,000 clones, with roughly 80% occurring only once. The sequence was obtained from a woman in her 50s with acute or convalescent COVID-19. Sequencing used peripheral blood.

CDR3 loop: CASSLDRGTYEQYF. CDR3 DNA: TGCGCCAGCAGCTTGGATAGGGGGACCTACGAGCAGTACTTC. This chain links TRBV5-1 with TRBJ2-7; TRBD1 is a possible D gene (6 bases). The CDR3 consists of 14 residues. CDR1 is SGHRS, CDR2 YFSETQ, per germline. Trimming cost V 0 bases and J 2 bases, with 9 bases left between them.